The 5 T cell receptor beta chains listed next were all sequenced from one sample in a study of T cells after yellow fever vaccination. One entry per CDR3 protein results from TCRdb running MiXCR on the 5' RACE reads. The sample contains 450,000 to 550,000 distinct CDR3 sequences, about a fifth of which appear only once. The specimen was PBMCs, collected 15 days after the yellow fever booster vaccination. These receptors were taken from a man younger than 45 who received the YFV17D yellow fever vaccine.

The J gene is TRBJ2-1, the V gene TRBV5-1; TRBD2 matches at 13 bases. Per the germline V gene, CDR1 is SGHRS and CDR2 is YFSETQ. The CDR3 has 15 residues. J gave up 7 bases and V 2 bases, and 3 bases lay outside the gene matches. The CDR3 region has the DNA TGCGCCAGCAGCTTAGGGACTAGCGGGATGAATGAGCAGTTCTTC. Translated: CASSLGTSGMNEQFF.

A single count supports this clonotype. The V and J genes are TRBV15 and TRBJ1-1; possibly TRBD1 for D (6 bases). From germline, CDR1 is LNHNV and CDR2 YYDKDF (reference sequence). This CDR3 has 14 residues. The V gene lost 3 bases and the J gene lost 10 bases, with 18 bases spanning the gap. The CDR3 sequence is CATSSGYREMGAFF. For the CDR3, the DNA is TGTGCCACCAGCAGTGGCTACAGGGAAATGGGAGCTTTCTTT.

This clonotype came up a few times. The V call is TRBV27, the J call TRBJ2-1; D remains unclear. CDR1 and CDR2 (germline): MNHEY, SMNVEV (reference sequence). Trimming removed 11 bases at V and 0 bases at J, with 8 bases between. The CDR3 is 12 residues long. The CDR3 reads CAVSRSYNEQFF. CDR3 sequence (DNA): TGTGCCGTGTCACGCTCCTACAATGAGCAGTTCTTC.

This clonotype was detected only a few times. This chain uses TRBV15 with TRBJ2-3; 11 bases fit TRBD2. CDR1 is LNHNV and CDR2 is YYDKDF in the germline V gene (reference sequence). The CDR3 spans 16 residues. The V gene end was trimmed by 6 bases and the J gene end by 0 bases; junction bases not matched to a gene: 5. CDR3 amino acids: CATRAGTSGSTDTQYF. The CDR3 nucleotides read TGTGCCACCAGGGCCGGGACTAGCGGTAGCACAGATACGCAGTATTTT.

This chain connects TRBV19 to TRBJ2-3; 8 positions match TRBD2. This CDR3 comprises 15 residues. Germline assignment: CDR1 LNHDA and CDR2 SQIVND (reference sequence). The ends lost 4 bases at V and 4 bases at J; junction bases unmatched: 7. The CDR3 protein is CASSTGTRMADTQYF. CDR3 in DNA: TGTGCCAGTAGTACGGGGACTAGAATGGCAGATACGCAGTATTTT. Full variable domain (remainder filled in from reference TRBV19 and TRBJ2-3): DGGITQSPKYLFRKEGQNVTLSCEQNLNHDAMYWYRQDPGQGLRLIYYSQIVNDFQKGDIAEGYSVSREKKESFPLTVTSAQKNPTAFYLCASSTGTRMADTQYFGPGTRLTVL.